The clone carrying this T cell receptor (beta chain) was seen just once. What it recognizes is unknown. The PCR employed 60 Vbeta primers together with 13 Jbeta primers. The repertoire was sequenced with immunoSEQ multiplex PCR; TCRdb's copy has only in-frame clones and lacks some. The data hold 180,000 or so clones, with approximately 83% observed a single time. This specimen belongs to a study of cytomegalovirus exposure and HLA in healthy donors. About the study: There were around 100 million unique TCR beta sequences, drawn from about 190 million T cells, in an earlier analysis. An early release of data contained about 85 million unique TCRs, which came from HLA-typed donors.

Study-level findings and limits: Per a prior analysis, the majority of TCR beta V segments were productive roughly 90% or roughly 30% of the time. Reportedly, fewer N-insertions than the 666-donor mean appeared in an Asian-associated ancestry cluster in a later analysis.

There are 10 residues in the CDR3. V lost 7 bases and J lost 7, with 5 bases in between. The clonotype comes from a man aged 18 to 30 in good health and CMV-seropositive. The sequenced material came from PBMCs. This chain uses TRBV23-1 with TRBJ1-5; D gene uncertain. TRBV23-1 carries the ORF label, with uncertain function. In DNA form, the CDR3 reads TGCGCCAGCACGGTCCAGCCCCAGCATTTT. Translated, it gives CASTVQPQHF.